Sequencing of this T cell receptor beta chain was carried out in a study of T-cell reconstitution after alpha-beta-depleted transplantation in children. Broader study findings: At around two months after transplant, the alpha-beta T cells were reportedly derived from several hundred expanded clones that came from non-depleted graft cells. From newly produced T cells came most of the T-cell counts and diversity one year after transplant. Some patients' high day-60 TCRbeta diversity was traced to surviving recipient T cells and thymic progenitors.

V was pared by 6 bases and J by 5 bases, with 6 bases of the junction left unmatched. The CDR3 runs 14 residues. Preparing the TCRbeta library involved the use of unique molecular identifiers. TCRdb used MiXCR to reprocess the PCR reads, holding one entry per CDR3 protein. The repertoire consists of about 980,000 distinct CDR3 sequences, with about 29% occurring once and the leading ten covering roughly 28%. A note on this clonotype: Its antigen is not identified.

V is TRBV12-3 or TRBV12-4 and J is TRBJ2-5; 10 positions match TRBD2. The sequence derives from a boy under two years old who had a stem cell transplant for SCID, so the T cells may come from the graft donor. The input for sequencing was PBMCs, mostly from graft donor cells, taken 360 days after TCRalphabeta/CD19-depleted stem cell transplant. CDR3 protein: CASSPLGLAETQYF. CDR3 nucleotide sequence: TGTGCCAGCAGCCCCTTGGGACTAGCGGAGACCCAGTACTTC.